The clone carrying this T cell receptor beta chain was counted between two and nine times. The data were taken from a study of CD8 T cells in ankylosing spondylitis. Each TCR beta library was made by quantitative 5'-RACE that incorporated molecular barcodes. TCRdb recomputed calls from the 5' RACE reads with MiXCR, one row per CDR3 protein. The table shows fewer than 180,000 distinct CDR3 sequences, with under 45% occurring only once. The V and J ends lost 4 bases and 6 bases respectively, with 10 bases between them. The CDR3 has 13 amino acids. The sample taken for sequencing was synovial fluid, either unsorted or a sorted T cell fraction (not recorded which). The sequence was obtained from a male donor with ankylosing spondylitis. This chain connects TRBV12-3 or TRBV12-4 to TRBJ2-1; D is undetermined. The CDR3 coding sequence is TGTGCCAGCAGTTCATCCCAAGTCAATGAGCAGTTCTTC. Residues: CASSSSQVNEQFF.